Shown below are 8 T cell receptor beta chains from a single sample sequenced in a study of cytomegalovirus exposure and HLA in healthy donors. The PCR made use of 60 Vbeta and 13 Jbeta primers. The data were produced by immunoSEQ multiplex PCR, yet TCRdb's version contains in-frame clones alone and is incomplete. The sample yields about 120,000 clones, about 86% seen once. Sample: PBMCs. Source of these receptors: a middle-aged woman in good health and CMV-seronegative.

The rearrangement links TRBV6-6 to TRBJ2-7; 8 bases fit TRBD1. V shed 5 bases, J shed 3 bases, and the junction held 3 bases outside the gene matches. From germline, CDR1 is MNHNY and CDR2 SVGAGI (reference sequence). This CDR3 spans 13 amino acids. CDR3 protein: CASSKGQVYEQYF. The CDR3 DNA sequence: TGTGCCAGCAGTAAGGGACAGGTCTACGAGCAGTACTTC.

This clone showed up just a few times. CDR3 region: CASSQDPTPESGRWPDTQYF. CDR3 coding DNA: TGTGCCAGCAGCCAAGACCCCACCCCGGAGAGCGGGAGATGGCCAGATACGCAGTATTTT. The chain employs TRBV4-2 and TRBJ2-3; 8 bases match TRBD2. V gave up 0 bases and J gave up 4 bases; unmatched junction bases: 18. The length of the CDR3 is 20 residues. The V gene's germline CDR1 is LGHNA and CDR2 YNFKEQ.

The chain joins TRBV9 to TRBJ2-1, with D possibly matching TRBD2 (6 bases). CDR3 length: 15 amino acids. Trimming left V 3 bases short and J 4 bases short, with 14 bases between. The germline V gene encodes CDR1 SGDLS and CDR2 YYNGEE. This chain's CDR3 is CASSARDSPYNEQFF. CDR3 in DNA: TGTGCCAGCAGCGCCCGGGACTCCCCATACAATGAGCAGTTCTTC.

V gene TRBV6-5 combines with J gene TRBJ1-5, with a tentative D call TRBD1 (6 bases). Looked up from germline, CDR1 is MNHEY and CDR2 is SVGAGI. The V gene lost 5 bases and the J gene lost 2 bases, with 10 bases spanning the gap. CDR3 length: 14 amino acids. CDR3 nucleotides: TGTGCCAGCAGTACAGGGTACGGCAATCAGCCCCAGCATTTT. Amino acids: CASSTGYGNQPQHF.

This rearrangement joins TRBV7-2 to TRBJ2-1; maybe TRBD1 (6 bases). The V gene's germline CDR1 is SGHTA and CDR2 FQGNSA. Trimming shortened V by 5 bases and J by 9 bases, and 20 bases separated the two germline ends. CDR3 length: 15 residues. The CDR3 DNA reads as TGTGCCAGCAGCCCCCCCGGGACGAGGACAGTTGAGCAGTTCTTC. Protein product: CASSPPGTRTVEQFF.

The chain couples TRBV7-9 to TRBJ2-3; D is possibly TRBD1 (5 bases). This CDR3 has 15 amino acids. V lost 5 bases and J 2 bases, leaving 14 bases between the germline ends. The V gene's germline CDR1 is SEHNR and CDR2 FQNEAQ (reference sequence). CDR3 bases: TGTGCCAGCAGCAACGCTGACAGAAACACAGATACGCAGTATTTT. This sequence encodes CASSNADRNTDTQYF.

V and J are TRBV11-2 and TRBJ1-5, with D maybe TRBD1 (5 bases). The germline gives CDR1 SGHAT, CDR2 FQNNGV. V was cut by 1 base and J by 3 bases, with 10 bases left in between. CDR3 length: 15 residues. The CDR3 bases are TGTGCCAGCAGCTTAGGACAGATAAACAATCAGCCCCAGCATTTT. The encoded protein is CASSLGQINNQPQHF.

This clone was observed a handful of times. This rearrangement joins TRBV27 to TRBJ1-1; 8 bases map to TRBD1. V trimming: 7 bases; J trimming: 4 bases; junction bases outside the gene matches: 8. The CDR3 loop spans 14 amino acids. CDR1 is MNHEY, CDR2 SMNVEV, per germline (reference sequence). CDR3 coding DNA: TGTGCCAGCAACGGCAGGGGGCCCGCCACTGAAGCTTTCTTT. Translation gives CASNGRGPATEAFF.